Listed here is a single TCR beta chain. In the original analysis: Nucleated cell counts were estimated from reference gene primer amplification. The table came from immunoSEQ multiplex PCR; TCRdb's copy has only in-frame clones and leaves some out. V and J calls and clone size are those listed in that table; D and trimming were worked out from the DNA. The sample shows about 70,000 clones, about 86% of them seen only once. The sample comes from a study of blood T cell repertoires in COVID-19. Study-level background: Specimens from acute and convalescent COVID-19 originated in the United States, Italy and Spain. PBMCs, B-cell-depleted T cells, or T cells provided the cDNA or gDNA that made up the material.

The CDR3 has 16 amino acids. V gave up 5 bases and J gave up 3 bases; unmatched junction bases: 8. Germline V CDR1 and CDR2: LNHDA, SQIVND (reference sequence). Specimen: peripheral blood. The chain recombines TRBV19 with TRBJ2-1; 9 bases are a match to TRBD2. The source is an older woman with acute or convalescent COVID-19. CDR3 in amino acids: CASSAIAGALYNEQFF. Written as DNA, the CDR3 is TGTGCCAGTAGTGCTATAGCGGGGGCCCTCTACAATGAGCAGTTCTTC.